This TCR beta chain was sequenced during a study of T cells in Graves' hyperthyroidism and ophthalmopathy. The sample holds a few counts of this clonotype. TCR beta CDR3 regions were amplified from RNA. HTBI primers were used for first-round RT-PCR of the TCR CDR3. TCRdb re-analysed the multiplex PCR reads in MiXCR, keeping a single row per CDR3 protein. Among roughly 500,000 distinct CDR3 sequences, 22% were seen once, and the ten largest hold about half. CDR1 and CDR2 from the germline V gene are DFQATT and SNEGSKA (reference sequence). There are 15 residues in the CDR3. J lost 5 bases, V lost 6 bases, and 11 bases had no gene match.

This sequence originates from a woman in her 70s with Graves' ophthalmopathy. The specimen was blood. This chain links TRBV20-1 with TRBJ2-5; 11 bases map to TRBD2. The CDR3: CSAPVAGGSLETQYF. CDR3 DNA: TGCAGTGCCCCTGTAGCGGGAGGGAGTTTGGAGACCCAGTACTTC.